This T cell receptor (beta chain) was found in a study of shared clonotypes between healthy human individuals. General study points: Clonotypes which were not shared had lower generation probabilities than clonotypes that all four donors shared.

Naive-designated CD8 cells lacked CD45RO, were positively enriched for CCR7, and omitted terminally differentiated effector memory CD45RA+ cells. As for this clone: Antigen specificity is unknown.

V gave up 4 bases and J gave up 0 bases, with 13 bases separating them. This CDR3 is 16 amino acids long. Germline V lookup: CDR1 MNHEY, CDR2 SMNVEV (reference sequence). Data came from immunoSEQ multiplex PCR; TCRdb stores just in-frame clones and leaves some out. The sample has under 700,000 clones, approximately 95% seen once; the top ten hold around 0.11%. This chain uses TRBV27 with TRBJ1-5; D not certain. This receptor was taken from a woman aged 30 to 39 in good health. Sample: naive CD8+ T cells sorted from blood. The CDR3 coding sequence is TGTGCCAGCAGTTACGACGGAAGTTATAGCAATCAGCCCCAGCATTTT. Amino acid sequence: CASSYDGSYSNQPQHF.